A selection of T cell receptor beta chains follows, all from one sample in a study of T cells after posttransplantation cyclophosphamide. The repertoire was sequenced with immunoSEQ multiplex PCR; TCRdb's copy has only in-frame clones and lacks some. This sample has roughly 5,400 clones and no singletons, with around 16% in the ten largest. The sample in question was PBMCs, obtained after allogeneic stem cell transplant with posttransplant cyclophosphamide. The source of these receptors is a female patient between 30 and 39 years old who received an allogeneic stem cell transplant from an unrelated donor, was CMV-positive, and had acute and chronic GVHD. Some T cells may be the graft donor's. CDR3s include the opening cysteine and the closing phenylalanine or tryptophan. The D gene is left open where the match is weak.

CASGPDGGNQPQHF - 14 TRBJ1-5 TRBV6-6
CASSFTYSGTGREQYF TRBD1 16 TRBJ2-7 TRBV5-1
CASSPPSFTGGHSGYTF TRBD1 17 TRBJ1-2 TRBV18
CASSPLGTGVTDTQYF TRBD1 16 TRBJ2-3 TRBV14
CATSGGRYEQYF TRBD1 12 TRBJ2-7 TRBV10-3
CASSGDRNTEAFF TRBD1 13 TRBJ1-1 TRBV11-2
CASSQEGRVSTGELFF - 16 TRBJ2-2 TRBV4-1
CASSSQRAYQETQYF - 15 TRBJ2-5 TRBV18
CASGLSPGQGQETQYF TRBD1 16 TRBJ2-5 TRBV12-5
CATSEGPLGLLDTQYF - 16 TRBJ2-3 TRBV10-2
CASSLGAQQQETQYF - 15 TRBJ2-5 TRBV5-4
CAWRGADTQYF - 11 TRBJ2-3 TRBV30
CSVEFAGTYEQYF - 13 - TRBV29-1
CASSIDGTDTQYF - 13 TRBJ2-3 TRBV2